These 18 T cell receptor beta chains were all obtained from the same sample, sequenced in a study of response to subunit inactivated influenza vaccine. TCRdb processed the RT-PCR reads anew with MiXCR; each CDR3 protein has one entry. The sample records 500,000 or so distinct CDR3 sequences, 16% being singletons. Sequencing used CD4+ T cells sorted from PBMCs, obtained about 24 months after vaccination. The receptors stem from a man aged 45 to 75 who received an inactivated influenza vaccine.

This clonotype was observed a few times. This CDR3 is CASSTPRLSKYEQYF. CDR3 DNA: TGTGCCAGCAGCACCCCCCGACTATCTAAGTACGAGCAGTACTTC. This chain joins TRBV21-1 and TRBJ2-7; no check of the table's D call, TRBD2, against the DNA was made. TRBV21-1 is given as a pseudogene. The CDR3 is 15 residues long.

The chain employs TRBV5-1 and TRBJ2-7, with TRBD1 matching 9 bases. The CDR3 has 15 residues. Per germline, CDR1 SGHRS and CDR2 YFSETQ. V trimming: 4 bases; J trimming: 2 bases; junction bases outside the gene matches: 7. CDR3 residues: CASSRGTGWTYEQYF. The CDR3 DNA reads TGCGCCAGCAGCCGGGGGACAGGGTGGACCTACGAGCAGTACTTC.

The chain employs TRBV3-1 and TRBJ2-7; 12 bases align to TRBD2. V trimming: 1 base; J trimming: 4 bases; junction bases outside the gene matches: 8. Germline V gives CDR1 LGHDT, CDR2 YNNKEL (reference sequence). The CDR3 has 17 residues. This CDR3 reads CASSQAYGLAGGYEQYF. The CDR3 DNA reads as TGTGCCAGCAGCCAAGCGTACGGGCTAGCGGGAGGGTACGAGCAGTACTTC.

As to this clonotype: A much larger clone sits a single nucleotide away, making a read error possible. The gene calls are TRBV5-1 and TRBJ2-2; unclear D gene. The CDR3 covers 13 residues. Germline values: CDR1 SGHRS, CDR2 YFSETQ. The CDR3 protein is CASSRANIGELFF. In nucleotides, the CDR3 is TGCGCCAGCAGCCGCGCCAACATCGGGGAGCTGTTTTTT. Complete variable domain (other parts from reference TRBV5-1 and TRBJ2-2): KAGVTQTPRYLIKTRGQQVTLSCSPISGHRSVSWYQQTPGQGLQFLFEYFSETQRNKGNFPGRFSGRQFSNSRSEMNVSTLELGDSALYLCASSRANIGELFFGEGSRLTVL.

This clonotype was picked up many times. This chain joins TRBV7-2 and TRBJ2-1; D is uncertain. The CDR3 spans 13 residues. The V end lost 5 bases, the J end lost 4 bases, and 9 bases lay between the germline ends. Germline V lookup: CDR1 SGHTA, CDR2 FQGNSA. Here the CDR3 reads CASSPGSYNEQFF. The CDR3 DNA follows: TGTGCCAGCAGCCCGGGTTCTTACAATGAGCAGTTCTTC.

The V and J genes are TRBV11-2 and TRBJ1-1; the D is unclear. The CDR3 sequence is 14 residues long. The V and J ends lost 0 bases and 10 bases respectively, with 15 bases between them. CDR1 is SGHAT and CDR2 is FQNNGV in the germline V gene. The CDR3 region is CASSLDPSTRLAFF. In DNA, the CDR3 is TGTGCCAGCAGCTTAGATCCCTCAACGAGGTTAGCTTTCTTT.

The sample holds a few counts of this clonotype. The rearrangement joins TRBV2 to TRBJ2-1; maybe TRBD2 (5 bases). Germline V CDR1 and CDR2: SNHLY, FYNNEI. The CDR3 extends over 14 amino acids. Trimming pared 8 bases from V and 6 bases from J, leaving 17 bases between. The CDR3: CASRVDGVGNEQFF. The CDR3 DNA reads TGTGCCAGCCGAGTTGACGGGGTTGGCAATGAGCAGTTCTTC.

This clonotype came up a few times. This rearrangement joins TRBV20-1 to TRBJ2-1, with D possibly TRBD2 on 7 matching bases. V lost 6 bases to trimming and J lost 4 bases, with 19 bases between them. The CDR3 runs 15 residues. In germline, CDR1 is DFQATT, CDR2 SNEGSKA (reference sequence). The DNA of the CDR3 is TGCAGTGCCCCTGGGGGGGCCCTTAAATACAATGAGCAGTTCTTC. Protein product: CSAPGGALKYNEQFF.

The chain has TRBV20-1 and TRBJ2-3, with D possibly being TRBD2 (6 bases). Germline CDR1 and CDR2: DFQATT and SNEGSKA (reference sequence). The CDR3 is made up of 14 amino acids. Deletions cut 6 bases from V and 8 bases from J, with 21 bases between. In nucleotides, the CDR3 is TGCAGTGCATTCCCGGGACTGGACTGGGGTACGCAGTATTTT. It encodes CSAFPGLDWGTQYF.

This clonotype came up a few times. This chain joins TRBV29-1 and TRBJ2-7; 12 bases map to TRBD1. The CDR3 consists of 16 residues. V lost 5 bases to trimming and J lost 2 bases; unmatched junction nucleotides: 10. Per the germline V gene, CDR1 is SQVTM and CDR2 is ANQGSEA. This CDR3 is CSVRRDRGRFTYEQYF. The CDR3 DNA sequence: TGCAGCGTTCGCCGGGACAGGGGGCGGTTTACCTACGAGCAGTACTTC.

The V and J genes are TRBV20-1 and TRBJ2-7, with TRBD2 as a possible D gene (5 bases). The CDR3 is made up of 13 amino acids. Germline CDR1 reads DFQATT; CDR2 reads SNEGSKA (reference sequence). V was cut by 3 bases and J by 7 bases, with 16 bases left in between. CDR3 sequence reads: CSASRTGIYEQYF. For the CDR3, the DNA is TGCAGTGCTAGTAGAACCGGGATTTATGAGCAGTACTTC.

This clonotype was seen more than once but under ten times. The chain combines TRBV24-1 with TRBJ2-5; 10 bases align to TRBD1. CDR3 length: 16 residues. Germline V gene data show CDR1 as KGHDR and CDR2 as SFDVKD. Losses at the gene ends were 1 base for V and 4 bases for J; bases not matched to a gene: 5. This CDR3 is CATSDFRDRGGETQYF. CDR3 DNA: TGTGCCACCAGTGATTTTCGGGACAGGGGCGGAGAGACCCAGTACTTC.

This clonotype was seen more than once but under ten times. This chain connects TRBV5-6 to TRBJ1-2; weak D call: TRBD1 (5 bases). CDR1 is SGHDT and CDR2 is YYEEEE in the germline V gene. There are 15 residues in the CDR3. Trimming took off 4 bases at V and 4 bases at J, with 17 bases between the two ends. CDR3 nucleotide sequence: TGTGCCAGCAGCCTACGAACCTCCGGGGGCTATGGCTACACCTTC. It is translated as CASSLRTSGGYGYTF.

This clonotype was observed a handful of times. The J gene is TRBJ1-5, the V gene TRBV6-2 or TRBV6-3; D not certain. Germline CDR1 is MNHEY and CDR2 is SVGEGT. The CDR3 covers 15 residues. V shed 2 bases and J shed 2 bases, with 10 bases lying between them. The CDR3 here is CASSYTWGGNQPQHF. The CDR3 DNA reads as TGTGCCAGCAGTTACACGTGGGGTGGCAATCAGCCCCAGCATTTT.

In its sample, this clonotype was seen a few times. The gene calls are TRBV20-1 and TRBJ2-7; 7 bases agree with TRBD2. Per the germline V gene, CDR1 is DFQATT and CDR2 is SNEGSKA (reference sequence). With V trimmed by 1 base and J by 4 bases, 7 bases remained unmatched. The CDR3 totals 14 residues. CDR3 region: CSARVAGGIYEQYF. CDR3 DNA sequence: TGCAGTGCTAGAGTAGCGGGTGGGATTTACGAGCAGTACTTC.

This chain connects TRBV5-8 to TRBJ2-7; 8 bases are a match to TRBD1. The length of the CDR3 is 16 residues. V lost 3 bases and J lost 5; bases outside the gene matches: 13. The V gene's germline CDR1 is SGHTS and CDR2 YDEGEE. CDR3 loop: CASSYRQGTSVHEQYF. CDR3 sequence (DNA): TGTGCCAGCAGCTACCGACAGGGGACTTCGGTCCACGAGCAGTACTTC.

J is TRBJ1-1 and V is TRBV12-3 or TRBV12-4; D gene unclear. With 3 bases removed from V and 10 bases from J, the gap between germline ends came to 12 bases. This CDR3 is 12 amino acids long. The CDR3 loop reads CASSFPASLAFF. For the CDR3, the DNA is TGTGCCAGCAGTTTCCCGGCGAGTTTAGCTTTCTTT.

There are many counts of this clonotype. The J gene is TRBJ1-5, the V gene TRBV12-3 or TRBV12-4, with TRBD1 matching 9 bases. Trimming removed 7 bases from V and 3 bases from J; junction bases left unmatched: 13. This CDR3 has 17 residues. CDR3 in DNA: TGTGCCAGCAAATCCGGGACAGGGATCGGATTCAATCAGCCCCAGCATTTT. This gives the protein CASKSGTGIGFNQPQHF.